This passage covers 14 T cell receptor beta chains from one sample sequenced in a study of blood T cell repertoires in COVID-19 (dated by TCRdb to 2020 to 2021). The library was made by the immunoSEQ multiplex PCR assay. TCRdb mirrors the immuneACCESS table, restricted to in-frame sequences. Some clones are absent from its copies; in checked studies, under half trace to an unresolved V gene, and the reason for the others is unknown. This sample has 130,000 to 150,000 clones in its table, and about 90% of those were observed once. The ten largest clonotypes hold approximately 35% of the sample. Sequences were obtained from peripheral blood. All receptors derive from a man aged 50 to 59 who had recovered from COVID-19.

This chain links TRBV4-3 with TRBJ1-3, with D perhaps matching TRBD1 (5 bases). The CDR3 is 15 amino acids. V dropped 4 bases and J dropped 0 bases, with 10 bases sitting between them. The germline V gene encodes CDR1 LGHNA and CDR2 YSLEER. The CDR3 DNA reads as TGCGCCAGCAGCCCCTCCGGGGGCTCTGGAAACACCATATATTTT. Translation: CASSPSGGSGNTIYF.

This clone was seen once. J is TRBJ1-1 and V is TRBV11-3, with 9 nucleotides matching TRBD1. This CDR3 spans 17 amino acids. Trimming removed 1 base from V and 5 bases from J; junction bases left unmatched: 11. In germline, CDR1 is SGHNT, CDR2 YENEEA. This CDR3 reads CASSLVDYRGRGTEAFF. The DNA for the CDR3 is TGTGCCAGCAGCTTAGTTGACTACAGGGGGCGCGGGACTGAAGCTTTCTTT. The complete variable domain, with remaining parts taken from reference TRBV11-3 and TRBJ1-1, reads EAGVVQSPRYKIIEKKQPVAFWCNPISGHNTLYWYLQNLGQGPELLIRYENEEAVDDSQLPKDRFSAERLKGVDSTLKIQPAELGDSAVYLCASSLVDYRGRGTEAFFGQGTRLTVV.

V and J are TRBV15 and TRBJ2-3; the match to TRBD1 covers 7 bases. Germline V gives CDR1 LNHNV, CDR2 YYDKDF (reference sequence). This CDR3 comprises 16 residues. Trimming at V came to 3 bases and at J to 1 base, leaving 7 bases not matched to a gene. The CDR3 here is CATSREQGIGTDTQYF. The CDR3 coding sequence is TGTGCCACCAGCAGGGAACAGGGGATCGGCACAGATACGCAGTATTTT.

This clone was counted once. The chain recombines TRBV7-9 with TRBJ2-1; TRBD1 might be the D (5 bases). CDR3 size: 16 residues. The V end lost 7 bases, the J end lost 3 bases, and 19 bases lay between the germline ends. Germline V gene sequence: CDR1 SEHNR, CDR2 FQNEAQ (reference sequence). The DNA for the CDR3 is TGTGCCAGCAACCCGTCGGCAGGGTTATACTACAATGAGCAGTTCTTC. Encoded protein: CASNPSAGLYYNEQFF.

CDR3 bases: TGCGCCAGCAGCTTGCAGGGGGCGTACCCCACAGATACGCAGTATTTT. Its protein is CASSLQGAYPTDTQYF. The chain carries TRBV5-1 and TRBJ2-3; TRBD1 aligns across 8 bases. CDR3 length equals 16 residues. J was trimmed by 2 bases and V by 1 base; bases with no gene match: 6. The V gene's germline CDR1 is SGHRS and CDR2 YFSETQ. Full variable domain (rest looked up from reference TRBV5-1 and TRBJ2-3): KAGVTQTPRYLIKTRGQQVTLSCSPISGHRSVSWYQQTPGQGLQFLFEYFSETQRNKGNFPGRFSGRQFSNSRSEMNVSTLELGDSALYLCASSLQGAYPTDTQYFGPGTRLTVL.

This clone has just a few counts. V gene TRBV2 combines with J gene TRBJ2-2; TRBD2 matches 13 bases. The germline V gene has CDR1 SNHLY and CDR2 FYNNEI. The CDR3 runs 16 residues. Trimming at V came to 5 bases and at J to 6 bases, leaving 6 bases not matched to a gene. This chain's CDR3 is CASSLQGLAGAGELFF. CDR3 coding DNA: TGTGCCAGCAGTCTACAAGGACTAGCGGGGGCCGGGGAGCTGTTTTTT.

This clone was detected once. This rearrangement joins TRBV29-1 to TRBJ2-2; D is possibly TRBD1 (5 bases). Germline CDR1 is SQVTM and CDR2 is ANQGSEA. There are 13 residues in the CDR3. V was cut by 4 bases and J by 2 bases, with 8 bases left in between. The CDR3 DNA is TGCAGCGTTGGTGGGGCAAACACCGGGGAGCTGTTTTTT. This sequence encodes CSVGGANTGELFF.

The chain uses TRBV14 and TRBJ2-3, with 10 bases that match TRBD2. This CDR3 has 15 residues. In germline, CDR1 is SGHDN, CDR2 FVKESK. Unmatched junction bases numbered 1, after V lost 2 bases and J lost 2 bases. In DNA form, the CDR3 reads TGTGCCAGCAGCCAAACTAGCGGGGACACAGATACGCAGTATTTT. Its translation: CASSQTSGDTDTQYF.

The chain is built from TRBV11-2 and TRBJ1-2, with 9 bases lining up with TRBD1. The CDR3 has 17 amino acids. Per the germline V gene, CDR1 is SGHAT and CDR2 is FQNNGV. J gave up 4 bases and V 0 bases, and 9 bases lay outside the gene matches. The CDR3: CASSLDGGQGHSYGYTF. The DNA of the CDR3 is TGTGCCAGCAGCTTAGATGGGGGACAGGGTCACTCCTATGGCTACACCTTC.

The chain couples TRBV29-1 to TRBJ1-1; TRBD1 might be the D (5 bases). V gave up 7 bases and J gave up 4 bases, with 13 bases separating them. The CDR3 runs to 12 residues. Per the germline V gene, CDR1 is SQVTM and CDR2 is ANQGSEA. The CDR3 protein is CSGRRGVTEAFF. The CDR3 DNA is TGCAGCGGCAGGAGGGGAGTCACTGAAGCTTTCTTT.

CDR3 in DNA: TGTGCCAGCAGCGTATCTAGCGGGGGGTCTTACAATGAGCAGTTCTTC. It encodes CASSVSSGGSYNEQFF. The rearrangement uses TRBV9 and TRBJ2-1; 11 bases match TRBD2. Germline V gene lookup returns CDR1 SGDLS and CDR2 YYNGEE. With V trimmed by 1 base and J by 4 bases, 4 bases remained unmatched. This CDR3 is 16 amino acids long.

The genes are TRBV5-1 and TRBJ2-5; 11 positions agree with TRBD2. Trimming at V came to 0 bases and at J to 5 bases, leaving 6 bases not matched to a gene. This CDR3 has 16 residues. Germline assignment: CDR1 SGHRS and CDR2 YFSETQ. The CDR3: CASSLETSGGGETQYF. In DNA, the CDR3 is TGCGCCAGCAGCTTGGAAACTAGCGGGGGAGGGGAGACCCAGTACTTC.

The chain links TRBV20-1 to TRBJ2-7, with D unclear. V lost 1 base, J lost 7 bases, and 8 bases lay in between. CDR3 size: 11 residues. Germline loops: CDR1 DFQATT, CDR2 SNEGSKA (reference sequence). The CDR3 is CSARVRGEQYF. In nucleotides, the CDR3 is TGCAGTGCTAGAGTCCGCGGAGAGCAGTACTTC.

The rearrangement uses TRBV7-2 and TRBJ2-7, with D perhaps matching TRBD1 (6 bases). The CDR3 runs 14 residues. Per the germline V gene, CDR1 is SGHTA and CDR2 is FQGNSA. Trimming cost V 5 bases and J 3 bases, with 14 bases left between them. CDR3: CASSPQGTSYEQYF. Here the CDR3 DNA reads TGTGCCAGCAGCCCTCAGGGGACAAGCTACGAGCAGTACTTC.